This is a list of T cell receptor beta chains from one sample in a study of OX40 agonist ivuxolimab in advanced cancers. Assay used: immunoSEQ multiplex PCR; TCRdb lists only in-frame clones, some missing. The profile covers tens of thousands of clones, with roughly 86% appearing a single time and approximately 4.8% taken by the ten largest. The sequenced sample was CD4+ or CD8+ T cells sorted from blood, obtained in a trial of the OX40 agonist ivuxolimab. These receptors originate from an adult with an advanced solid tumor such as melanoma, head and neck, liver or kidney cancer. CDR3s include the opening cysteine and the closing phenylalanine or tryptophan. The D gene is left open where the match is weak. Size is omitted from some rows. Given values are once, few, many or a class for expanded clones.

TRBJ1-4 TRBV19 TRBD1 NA CASSGPRDRLNEKLFF TGTGCCAGTAGTGGCCCACGGGACAGACTTAATGAAAAACTGTTTTTT
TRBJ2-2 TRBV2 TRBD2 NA CASSELAGVTGELFF TGTGCCAGCAGTGAACTAGCGGGAGTGACGGGGGAGCTGTTTTTT
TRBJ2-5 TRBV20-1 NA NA CSARITGLQYF TGCAGTGCTAGGATAACAGGGCTGCAGTACTTC
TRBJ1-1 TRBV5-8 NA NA CASSLQRIFTEAFF TGTGCCAGCAGCTTGCAGAGGATTTTTACTGAAGCTTTCTTT
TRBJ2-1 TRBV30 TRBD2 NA CAWSWASGLYNEQFF TGTGCCTGGAGTTGGGCTAGCGGGTTATACAATGAGCAGTTCTTC
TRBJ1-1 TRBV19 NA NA CASSIRGPLNTEAFF TGTGCCAGTAGTATAAGGGGTCCCTTGAACACTGAAGCTTTCTTT
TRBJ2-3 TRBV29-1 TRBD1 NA CSVEGTGKDTDTQYF TGCAGCGTTGAAGGGACAGGGAAAGACACAGATACGCAGTATTTT
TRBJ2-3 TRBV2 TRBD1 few CASSQGQYTDTQYF TGTGCCAGCAGCCAGGGACAGTACACAGATACGCAGTATTTT
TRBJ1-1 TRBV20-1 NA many CSASIPPAFF TGCAGTGCTAGTATCCCGCCAGCTTTCTTT
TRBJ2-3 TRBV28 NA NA CASSLAGISTDTQYF TGTGCCAGCAGTTTAGCGGGCATTAGCACAGATACGCAGTATTTT
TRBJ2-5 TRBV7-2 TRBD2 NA CASSFPLAGQETQYF TGTGCCAGCAGCTTCCCGCTAGCGGGACAAGAGACCCAGTACTTC
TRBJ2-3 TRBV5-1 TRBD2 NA CASSQGLAGGTDTQYF TGCGCCAGCAGCCAAGGACTAGCGGGAGGCACAGATACGCAGTATTTT
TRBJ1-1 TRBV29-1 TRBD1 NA CSATTGLNTEAFF TGCAGCGCTACGACAGGGTTGAACACTGAAGCTTTCTTT
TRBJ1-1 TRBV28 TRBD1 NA CASSLDRVTEAFF TGTGCCAGCAGTTTAGACAGGGTAACTGAAGCTTTCTTT
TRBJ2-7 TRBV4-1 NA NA CASSQGLGSYEQYF TGCGCCAGCAGCCAAGGATTAGGGAGTTACGAGCAGTACTTC
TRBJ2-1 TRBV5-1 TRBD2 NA CASSSGLAGEQFF TGCGCCAGCAGCTCGGGACTAGCGGGGGAGCAGTTCTTC
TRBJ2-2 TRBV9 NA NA CASSVVAGELFF TGTGCCAGCAGCGTCGTGGCCGGGGAGCTGTTTTTT
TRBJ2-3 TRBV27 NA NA CASSHRSSTDTQYF TGTGCCAGCAGTCACCGGTCTAGCACAGATACGCAGTATTTT
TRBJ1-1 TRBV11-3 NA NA CASSLGTTGNTEAFF TGTGCCAGCAGCTTAGGCACCACAGGGAACACTGAAGCTTTCTTT
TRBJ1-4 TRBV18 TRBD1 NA CASSLRTGTNEKLFF TGTGCCAGCTCACTCCGGACAGGGACTAATGAAAAACTGTTTTTT
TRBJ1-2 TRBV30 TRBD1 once CAWTRQGLRNYGYTF TGTGCCTGGACCCGACAGGGGTTGAGGAACTATGGCTACACCTTC
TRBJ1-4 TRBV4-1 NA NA CASSLGPAPHYEKLFF TGCGCCAGCAGCCTGGGACCAGCCCCACATTATGAAAAACTGTTTTTT
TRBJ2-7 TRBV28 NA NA CASSLPDISYEQYF TGTGCCAGCAGTTTGCCAGACATTTCCTACGAGCAGTACTTC
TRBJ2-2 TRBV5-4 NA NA CASSSGTRLNTGELFF TGTGCCAGCAGCTCCGGGACTCGCTTAAACACCGGGGAGCTGTTTTTT
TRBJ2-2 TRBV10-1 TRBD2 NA CASGSGRARELFF TGCGCCAGCGGCAGCGGGAGGGCCCGGGAGCTGTTTTTT
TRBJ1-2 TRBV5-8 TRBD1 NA CASSLEGTGLLYGYTF TGTGCCAGCAGCTTGGAAGGGACAGGGCTCCTCTATGGCTACACCTTC
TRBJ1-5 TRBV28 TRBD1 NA CASNLGQGRNQPQHF TGTGCCAGCAACCTGGGACAGGGAAGAAATCAGCCCCAGCATTTT
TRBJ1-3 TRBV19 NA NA CASSPTFSGNTIYF TGTGCCAGTAGTCCGACATTCTCTGGAAACACCATATATTTT
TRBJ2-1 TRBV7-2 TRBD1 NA CASSLQGAGNEQFF TGTGCCAGCAGCTTACAGGGGGCCGGCAATGAGCAGTTCTTC
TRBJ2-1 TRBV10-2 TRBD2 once CASSTGTSGVYSYNEQFF TGCGCCAGCAGTACCGGGACTAGCGGGGTTTACTCCTACAATGAGCAGTTCTTC
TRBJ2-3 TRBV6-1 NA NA CASSEGVGRDTQYF TGTGCCAGCAGTGAAGGGGTCGGCAGGGACACGCAGTATTTT
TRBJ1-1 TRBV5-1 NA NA CASSLVGGANTEAFF TGCGCCAGCAGCTTGGTGGGGGGAGCGAACACTGAAGCTTTCTTT
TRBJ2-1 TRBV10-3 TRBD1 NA CAISESTRQGAGEQFF TGTGCCATCAGTGAGTCGACGAGACAGGGGGCGGGTGAGCAGTTCTTC
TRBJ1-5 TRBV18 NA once CASSPYMGGENQPQHF TGTGCCAGCTCACCCTACATGGGCGGCGAGAATCAGCCCCAGCATTTT
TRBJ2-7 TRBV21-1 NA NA CVSRKYQGAYYEQYF TGTGTCAGCAGGAAATATCAGGGGGCATACTACGAGCAGTACTTC